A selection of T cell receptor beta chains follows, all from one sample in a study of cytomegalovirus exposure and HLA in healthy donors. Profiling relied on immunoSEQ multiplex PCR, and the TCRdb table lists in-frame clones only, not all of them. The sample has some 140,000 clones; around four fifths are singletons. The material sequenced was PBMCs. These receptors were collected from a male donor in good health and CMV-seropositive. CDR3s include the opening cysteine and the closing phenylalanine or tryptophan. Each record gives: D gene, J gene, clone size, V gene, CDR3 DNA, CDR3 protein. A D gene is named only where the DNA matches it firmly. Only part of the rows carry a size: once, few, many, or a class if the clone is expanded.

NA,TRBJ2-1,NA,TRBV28,TGTGCCAGCACCATGGGGGGGCCCCTGAGCTCCTACAATGAGCAGTTCTTC,CASTMGGPLSSYNEQFF
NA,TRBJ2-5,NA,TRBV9,TGTGCCAGCAGCGCTTCCATGGGGGGAGAGACCCAGTACTTC,CASSASMGGETQYF
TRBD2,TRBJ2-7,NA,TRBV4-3,TGCGCCAGCAGCCGCGATCTAGCGGGAGCCTACGAGCAGTACTTC,CASSRDLAGAYEQYF
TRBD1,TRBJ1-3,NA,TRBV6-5,TGTGCCAGCAGTTCAACAGGGGGCCTTGGAAACACCATATATTTT,CASSSTGGLGNTIYF
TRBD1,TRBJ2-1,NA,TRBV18,TGTGCCAGCTCACCATTACCGGGACAGAACAATGAGCAGTTCTTC,CASSPLPGQNNEQFF
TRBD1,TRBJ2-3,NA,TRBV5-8,TGTGCCAGCCGATACTCCGGGACAGTCTCAGATACGCAGTATTTT,CASRYSGTVSDTQYF
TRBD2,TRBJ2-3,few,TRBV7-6,TGTGCCAGCAGCTTATGGGGGGGGGATACGCAGTATTTT,CASSLWGGDTQYF
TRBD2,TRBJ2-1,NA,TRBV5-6,TGTGCCAGCAGCTTGGGGGGCGGGAGGTCAAGTGAGCAGTTCTTC,CASSLGGGRSSEQFF
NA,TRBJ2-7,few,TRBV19,TGTGCCAGTAGTATAGATGGCAGATTCTACGAGCAGTACTTC,CASSIDGRFYEQYF
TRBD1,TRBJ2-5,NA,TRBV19,TGTGCCAGTAGTATAGGTAGGGGACAGGGGAGTTTTATCGAGACCCAGTACTTC,CASSIGRGQGSFIETQYF
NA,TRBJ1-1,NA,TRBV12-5,TGTGCTAGTGGTTTGCCCACAGGGAACACTGAAGCTTTCTTT,CASGLPTGNTEAFF
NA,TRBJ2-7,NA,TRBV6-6,TGTGCCAGCAGTCCTCCCAGCGCGACCTACGAGCAGTACTTC,CASSPPSATYEQYF
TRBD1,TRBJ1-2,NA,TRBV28,TGTGCCAGCAGTTTATTAGACCGACAGGGGATAGATGGCTACACCTTC,CASSLLDRQGIDGYTF
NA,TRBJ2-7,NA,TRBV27,TGTGCCAGCATGAGGGTAATGGGATACGAGCAGTACTTC,CASMRVMGYEQYF
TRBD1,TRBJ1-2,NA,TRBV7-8,TGTGCCAGCAGCACTGGGACAGGCTATGGCTACACCTTC,CASSTGTGYGYTF
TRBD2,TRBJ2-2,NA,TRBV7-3,TGTGCCAGCAGTCCAGGGGCTAGCGGGGGCCCGAACACCGGGGAGCTGTTTTTT,CASSPGASGGPNTGELFF
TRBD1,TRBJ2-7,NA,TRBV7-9,TGTGCCAGCAGCCCCACCGGGACAGGGGGCGCCTCCTACGAGCAGTACTTC,CASSPTGTGGASYEQYF
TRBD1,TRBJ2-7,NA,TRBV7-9,TGTGCCAGCATACCAAAAGGACAGGGAGTCTACGAGCAGTACTTC,CASIPKGQGVYEQYF
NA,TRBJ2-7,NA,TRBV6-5,TGTGCCAGCAGTTACTCTTTGGGCGTATCCTACGAGCAGTACTTC,CASSYSLGVSYEQYF
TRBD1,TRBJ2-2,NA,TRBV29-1,TGCAGCGTTGTGGACAGGGGGCGCGGCGGGGAGCTGTTTTTT,CSVVDRGRGGELFF
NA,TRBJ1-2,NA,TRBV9,TGTGCCAGCAGAGGTTGGCGCGGTGATGGCTACACCTTC,CASRGWRGDGYTF
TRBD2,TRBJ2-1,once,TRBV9,TGTGCCAGCAGCCGCCGGGGGTCTAGCGGGAGGGCCCGAACCTACAATGAGCAGTTCTTC,CASSRRGSSGRARTYNEQFF
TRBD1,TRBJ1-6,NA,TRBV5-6,TGTGCCAGCAGCCCGGGACAGGGTCTCTCACCCCTCCACTTT,CASSPGQGLSPLHF
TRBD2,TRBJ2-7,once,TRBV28,TGTGCCAGCAGCGGGACTAGCGGGGGTTACGAGCAGTACTTC,CASSGTSGGYEQYF
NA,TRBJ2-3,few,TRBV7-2,TGTGCCAGCAGCTCCGACTACCTTAGCACAGATACGCAGTATTTT,CASSSDYLSTDTQYF
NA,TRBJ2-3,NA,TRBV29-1,TGCAGCGTTGTTAGCAGGGAAGGCACAGATACGCAGTATTTT,CSVVSREGTDTQYF
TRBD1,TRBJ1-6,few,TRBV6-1,TGTGCCAGCAGCCCCAGGGGGACGTATAATTCACCCCTCCACTTT,CASSPRGTYNSPLHF
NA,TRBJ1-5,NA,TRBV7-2,TGTGCCAGCAGTTACAGGGTAGGCGGCAATCAGCCCCAGCATTTT,CASSYRVGGNQPQHF
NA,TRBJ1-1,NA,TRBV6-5,TGTGCCAGCAGTTACTCGCGGGGCGCTGAAGCTTTCTTT,CASSYSRGAEAFF
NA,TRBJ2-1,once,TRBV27,TGTGCCAGCAGGGGCTCCCACTGGGATGAGCAGTTCTTC,CASRGSHWDEQFF
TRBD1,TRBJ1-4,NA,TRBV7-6,TGTGCCAGCAGCCAAACAGGGGTTAATGAAAAACTGTTTTTT,CASSQTGVNEKLFF
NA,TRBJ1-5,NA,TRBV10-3,TGTGCCATCAGGGACCAGGGAAATCAGCCCCAGCATTTT,CAIRDQGNQPQHF
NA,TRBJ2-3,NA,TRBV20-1,TGCAGTGCAGACTTAGATACGCAGTATTTT,CSADLDTQYF
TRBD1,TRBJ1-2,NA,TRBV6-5,TGTGCCAGCACCGAAACAGGGGGCAATGGCTACACCTTC,CASTETGGNGYTF
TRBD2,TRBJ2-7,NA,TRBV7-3,TGTGCCAGCAGCTTAGCGGGGGGTTACGAGCAGTACTTC,CASSLAGGYEQYF
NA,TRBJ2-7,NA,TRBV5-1,TGCGCCAGCAGCTTGGGGGAGACCCTTTCTATTCCCTACGAGCAGTACTTC,CASSLGETLSIPYEQYF
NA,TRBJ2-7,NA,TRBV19,TGTGCCAGTAGTATAATGGGGCGTGGGCTCTACGAGCAGTACTTC,CASSIMGRGLYEQYF
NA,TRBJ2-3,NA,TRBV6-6,TGTGCCAGCAGTCATGCGACAGGTACTGCCACAGATACGCAGTATTTT,CASSHATGTATDTQYF
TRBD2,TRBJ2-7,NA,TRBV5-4,TGTGCCAGCAGCCATAGCGGGAGTTTCCACGAGCAGTACTTC,CASSHSGSFHEQYF
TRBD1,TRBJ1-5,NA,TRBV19,TGTGCCAGTAGTCGGGACCGGGACAGGGATCAGCCCCAGCATTTT,CASSRDRDRDQPQHF
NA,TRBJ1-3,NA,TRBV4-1,TGCGCCAGCAGCCAAGATGAGGGTTCCTCTGGAAACACCATATATTTT,CASSQDEGSSGNTIYF
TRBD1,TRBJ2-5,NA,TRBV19,TGTGCCAGTAGTCCACGGTCGACAGGGAAGCATGAGACCCAGTACTTC,CASSPRSTGKHETQYF
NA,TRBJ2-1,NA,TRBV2,TGTGCCAGCAGTGAACTCTCCTACAATGAGCAGTTCTTC,CASSELSYNEQFF
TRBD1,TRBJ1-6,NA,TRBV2,TGTGCCAGCAGACTAACAGGGGGCTATTCACCCCTCCACTTT,CASRLTGGYSPLHF
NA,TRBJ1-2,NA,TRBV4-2,TGTGCCAGCAGCCAATTTACAGGGCTTTATGGCTACACCTTC,CASSQFTGLYGYTF
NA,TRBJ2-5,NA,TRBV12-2,TGTGCAAGTCGCTCGAGTAGCGGGGCTAAAGAGACCCAGTACTTC,CASRSSSGAKETQYF
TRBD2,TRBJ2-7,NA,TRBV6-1,TGTGCCAGCAGCTCCCTGGGTAGCGGGGTTCGCGAGCAGTACTTC,CASSSLGSGVREQYF
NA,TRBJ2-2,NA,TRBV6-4,TGTGCCAGCAGTGAGCGCCCTTCGACCGGGGAGCTGTTTTTT,CASSERPSTGELFF
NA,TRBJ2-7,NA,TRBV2,TGTGCCAACAGTCCGTGGGCTGTGATTAGCTCCTACGAGCAGTACTTC,CANSPWAVISSYEQYF
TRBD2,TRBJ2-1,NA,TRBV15,TGTGCCACCAGCAGAGATCTGAGCGGGGGGATCTCTGAGCAGTTCTTC,CATSRDLSGGISEQFF
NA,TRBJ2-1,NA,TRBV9,TGTGCCAGCAGCGTACTCGGGACAACAAATGAGCAGTTCTTC,CASSVLGTTNEQFF
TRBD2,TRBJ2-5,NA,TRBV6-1,TGTGCCAGCAGAATACTAGCGGGGGGTTCTGAGACCCAGTACTTC,CASRILAGGSETQYF
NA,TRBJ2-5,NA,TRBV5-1,TGCGCCAGCAGCAACCAGGGGCGGGAGACCCAGTACTTC,CASSNQGRETQYF
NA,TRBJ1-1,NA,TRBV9,TGTGCCAGCAGCGCATTAGACACTGAAGCTTTCTTT,CASSALDTEAFF
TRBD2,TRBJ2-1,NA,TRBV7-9,TGTGCCAGCAGCACGAAGCGGGGGGAGAACTCCTACAATGAGCAGTTCTTC,CASSTKRGENSYNEQFF